This TCR beta chain originates from a study of CD4+ T cells in melanoma. Study-wide findings and caveats: A reported correlation linked neoantigen-specific CD4+ T cells to CD8+, macrophage and B cell function.

Clones were read by immunoSEQ multiplex PCR, and TCRdb kept only the in-frame ones, dropping some. The sample contains some 10,000 clones, around 63% of which appear only once. Comments on this clone: Its specificity is unknown.

Trimming shortened V by 0 bases and J by 9 bases, and 3 bases separated the two germline ends. The CDR3 has 11 amino acids. Germline V gives CDR1 ENHRY, CDR2 SYGVKD. The J gene is TRBJ2-1, the V gene TRBV10-3; D uncertain. This sequence originates from a human donor with melanoma. The sequenced sample consisted of peripheral blood. CDR3 protein: CAISESIEQFF. As DNA, the CDR3 is TGTGCCATCAGTGAGTCGATTGAGCAGTTCTTC.